The rows below give T cell receptor beta chains drawn from one sample of a study of T cell repertoires in cytomegalovirus infection. In TCRdb, the reads were re-called with MiXCR into one record per CDR3 protein. The sample carries 400,000 to 600,000 distinct CDR3 sequences, about 39% recorded once. These receptors' antigens are unknown. The source was cultured PBMCs, collected from culture after CMV antigen stimulation. The receptors here all came from a human donor in good health (CMV status not recorded). Some clones in this sample may be carry-over from other donors' samples. Each CDR3 is given with its conserved first and last residue. Fields, in order: J gene, V gene, D gene, clone size, CDR3 protein, CDR3 DNA. A D gene is named only where the DNA matches it firmly. Clone size is given for some rows only: seen once, a few or many times, or a class if the clone is expanded.

j_call: TRBJ1-2; v_call: TRBV28; d_call: .; clone_size: many; cdr3_aa: CASSFGNYGYTF; cdr3_nt: TGTGCCAGCAGTTTCGGTAACTATGGCTACACCTTC
j_call: TRBJ2-7; v_call: TRBV20-1; d_call: .; clone_size: .; cdr3_aa: CSAVRDNPYEQYF; cdr3_nt: TGCAGTGCTGTCCGGGACAACCCCTACGAGCAGTACTTC
j_call: TRBJ2-1; v_call: TRBV29-1; d_call: .; clone_size: .; cdr3_aa: CSLTDQDEQFF; cdr3_nt: TGCAGCCTTACCGATCAGGATGAGCAGTTCTTC
j_call: TRBJ1-4; v_call: TRBV12-3/TRBV12-4; d_call: .; clone_size: few; cdr3_aa: CASSLPGAKLFF; cdr3_nt: TGTGCCAGCAGTTTGCCCGGGGCAAAACTGTTTTTT
j_call: TRBJ2-5; v_call: TRBV7-2; d_call: TRBD2; clone_size: .; cdr3_aa: CASSLFGGGQETQYF; cdr3_nt: TGTGCCAGCAGCCTATTCGGGGGGGGACAAGAGACCCAGTACTTC
j_call: TRBJ2-2; v_call: TRBV4-1; d_call: .; clone_size: .; cdr3_aa: CASSQVSLDTGELFF; cdr3_nt: TGCGCCAGCAGCCAAGTAAGCCTAGATACCGGGGAGCTGTTTTTT
j_call: TRBJ2-1; v_call: TRBV5-1; d_call: .; clone_size: .; cdr3_aa: CASTLMGGGEQFF; cdr3_nt: TGCGCCAGCACCCTGATGGGGGGCGGTGAGCAGTTCTTC
j_call: TRBJ2-4; v_call: TRBV28; d_call: TRBD1; clone_size: .; cdr3_aa: CATRQGANIQYF; cdr3_nt: TGTGCCACCAGACAGGGGGCGAACATTCAGTACTTC
j_call: TRBJ1-2; v_call: TRBV5-8; d_call: .; clone_size: .; cdr3_aa: CASSLTGSRGYTF; cdr3_nt: TGTGCCAGCAGCTTAACAGGGTCCCGCGGCTACACCTTC
j_call: TRBJ2-1; v_call: TRBV6-1; d_call: .; clone_size: .; cdr3_aa: CASRMDRDNEQFF; cdr3_nt: TGTGCCAGCAGGATGGACCGAGACAATGAGCAGTTCTTC
j_call: TRBJ1-3; v_call: TRBV7-2; d_call: .; clone_size: many; cdr3_aa: CASSLVRNTIYF; cdr3_nt: TGTGCCAGCAGCTTAGTGAGAAACACCATATATTTT
j_call: TRBJ2-3; v_call: TRBV6-2/TRBV6-3; d_call: .; clone_size: few; cdr3_aa: CASSYGGTAGDTQYF; cdr3_nt: TGTGCCAGCAGTTACGGCGGGACGGCGGGAGATACGCAGTATTTT
j_call: TRBJ2-3; v_call: TRBV7-9; d_call: .; clone_size: .; cdr3_aa: CASKLETTDTQYF; cdr3_nt: TGTGCCAGCAAACTAGAGACCACAGATACGCAGTATTTT
j_call: TRBJ2-7; v_call: TRBV6-1; d_call: .; clone_size: .; cdr3_aa: CASSPNSGEQYF; cdr3_nt: TGTGCCAGCAGTCCGAATTCGGGGGAGCAGTACTTC
j_call: TRBJ2-3; v_call: TRBV20-1; d_call: .; clone_size: many; cdr3_aa: CSAKGPHTDTQYF; cdr3_nt: TGCAGTGCTAAGGGACCACACACAGATACGCAGTATTTT
j_call: TRBJ2-1; v_call: TRBV7-6; d_call: .; clone_size: .; cdr3_aa: CASSYRDTNEQFF; cdr3_nt: TGTGCCAGCAGCTACCGGGACACCAATGAGCAGTTCTTC
j_call: TRBJ1-3; v_call: TRBV12-3/TRBV12-4; d_call: .; clone_size: few; cdr3_aa: CASSRAWRGNTIYF; cdr3_nt: TGTGCCAGCAGTCGGGCTTGGAGAGGAAACACCATATATTTT
j_call: TRBJ1-1; v_call: TRBV7-6; d_call: TRBD1; clone_size: few; cdr3_aa: CASSKQGSWNTEAFF; cdr3_nt: TGTGCCAGCAGCAAACAGGGGTCGTGGAACACTGAAGCTTTCTTT
j_call: TRBJ1-5; v_call: TRBV7-2; d_call: TRBD1; clone_size: .; cdr3_aa: CASSPQQGLNQPQHF; cdr3_nt: TGTGCCAGCAGCCCCCAACAGGGGTTGAATCAGCCCCAGCATTTT
j_call: TRBJ1-2; v_call: TRBV19; d_call: TRBD1; clone_size: few; cdr3_aa: CASSILQGATGYTF; cdr3_nt: TGTGCCAGTAGTATACTACAGGGGGCGACCGGCTACACCTTC
j_call: TRBJ2-5; v_call: TRBV6-1; d_call: .; clone_size: .; cdr3_aa: CASSERPGLNSQETQYF; cdr3_nt: TGTGCCAGCTCAGAACGTCCAGGCCTAAACTCCCAAGAGACCCAGTACTTC
j_call: TRBJ1-1; v_call: TRBV12-3/TRBV12-4; d_call: TRBD1; clone_size: few; cdr3_aa: CASSPGQGAETEAFF; cdr3_nt: TGTGCCAGCAGTCCGGGACAGGGGGCTGAAACTGAAGCTTTCTTT
j_call: TRBJ2-1; v_call: TRBV12-3/TRBV12-4; d_call: TRBD1; clone_size: few; cdr3_aa: CASSFRTGAYSYNEQFF; cdr3_nt: TGTGCCAGCAGTTTTCGAACAGGGGCCTACTCCTACAATGAGCAGTTCTTC
j_call: TRBJ2-7; v_call: TRBV6-8; d_call: TRBD2; clone_size: .; cdr3_aa: CASSYSMQLAGFGIYEQYF; cdr3_nt: TGTGCCAGCAGTTACTCGATGCAGCTAGCGGGGTTTGGCATCTACGAGCAGTACTTC
j_call: TRBJ2-1; v_call: TRBV7-8; d_call: .; clone_size: .; cdr3_aa: CASSIDPSNEQFF; cdr3_nt: TGTGCCAGCAGCATAGACCCCAGCAATGAGCAGTTCTTC
j_call: TRBJ2-1; v_call: TRBV11-2; d_call: .; clone_size: .; cdr3_aa: CASSLGPGIYNEQFF; cdr3_nt: TGTGCCAGCAGCTTAGGCCCAGGGATCTACAATGAGCAGTTCTTC
j_call: TRBJ2-7; v_call: TRBV7-2; d_call: TRBD2; clone_size: .; cdr3_aa: CASSPLPSGMDEQYF; cdr3_nt: TGTGCCAGCAGCCCCCTGCCGAGCGGGATGGACGAGCAGTACTTC
j_call: TRBJ1-1; v_call: TRBV6-5; d_call: TRBD1; clone_size: few; cdr3_aa: CASSDWDSGTEAFF; cdr3_nt: TGTGCCAGCAGTGACTGGGACAGTGGAACTGAAGCTTTCTTT
j_call: TRBJ2-5; v_call: TRBV19; d_call: .; clone_size: .; cdr3_aa: CASRPDTEETQYF; cdr3_nt: TGTGCCAGTAGACCCGACACTGAAGAGACCCAGTACTTC
j_call: TRBJ2-3; v_call: TRBV2; d_call: .; clone_size: .; cdr3_aa: CASGMVLSTDTQYF; cdr3_nt: TGTGCCAGCGGAATGGTATTGAGCACAGATACGCAGTATTTT
j_call: TRBJ2-5; v_call: TRBV7-2; d_call: .; clone_size: few; cdr3_aa: CASSPYDRRETQYF; cdr3_nt: TGTGCCAGCAGCCCCTATGATCGTAGAGAGACCCAGTACTTC
j_call: TRBJ2-7; v_call: TRBV5-6; d_call: TRBD1; clone_size: .; cdr3_aa: CASSQRQGFYEQYF; cdr3_nt: TGTGCCAGCAGCCAAAGACAGGGGTTTTACGAGCAGTACTTC
j_call: TRBJ2-1; v_call: TRBV6-2/TRBV6-3; d_call: .; clone_size: few; cdr3_aa: CASRRFGKLIDEQFF; cdr3_nt: TGTGCCAGCAGACGGTTCGGGAAACTCATCGATGAGCAGTTCTTC
j_call: TRBJ1-4; v_call: TRBV3-1; d_call: .; clone_size: .; cdr3_aa: CASSLALAGANEKLFF; cdr3_nt: TGTGCCAGCAGCCTCGCCCTCGCAGGGGCTAATGAAAAACTGTTTTTT
j_call: TRBJ2-1; v_call: TRBV12-3/TRBV12-4; d_call: TRBD2; clone_size: few; cdr3_aa: CASSLWLADNEQFF; cdr3_nt: TGTGCCAGCAGTTTATGGCTAGCGGACAATGAGCAGTTCTTC
j_call: TRBJ1-5; v_call: TRBV27; d_call: .; clone_size: few; cdr3_aa: CASSRWGIHQPQHF; cdr3_nt: TGTGCCAGCAGCAGATGGGGAATTCATCAGCCCCAGCATTTT
j_call: TRBJ2-7; v_call: TRBV7-6; d_call: TRBD2; clone_size: few; cdr3_aa: CASSLKREGYEQYF; cdr3_nt: TGTGCCAGCAGCTTAAAGCGGGAGGGGTACGAGCAGTACTTC
j_call: TRBJ2-1; v_call: TRBV25-1; d_call: TRBD1; clone_size: .; cdr3_aa: CASSPPGGTGGNEQFF; cdr3_nt: TGTGCCAGCAGTCCTCCCGGAGGGACAGGGGGGAATGAGCAGTTCTTC
j_call: TRBJ2-1; v_call: TRBV5-4; d_call: .; clone_size: few; cdr3_aa: CASSFTGTDNEQFF; cdr3_nt: TGTGCCAGCAGCTTTACCGGGACGGACAATGAGCAGTTCTTC
j_call: TRBJ1-1; v_call: TRBV2; d_call: .; clone_size: .; cdr3_aa: CASRRIRGGTEAFF; cdr3_nt: TGTGCCAGCAGAAGGATCCGCGGGGGCACTGAAGCTTTCTTT
j_call: TRBJ1-2; v_call: TRBV7-8; d_call: TRBD1; clone_size: few; cdr3_aa: CASSYRDRGLSRGYTF; cdr3_nt: TGTGCCAGCAGCTACCGGGACAGGGGGCTGTCTAGGGGCTACACCTTC
j_call: TRBJ1-1; v_call: TRBV12-3/TRBV12-4; d_call: .; clone_size: .; cdr3_aa: CASSFLQGWDTEAFF; cdr3_nt: TGTGCCAGCAGTTTTTTGCAGGGGTGGGACACTGAAGCTTTCTTT
j_call: TRBJ2-1; v_call: TRBV7-2; d_call: TRBD2; clone_size: .; cdr3_aa: CASSSRPAGAYNEQFF; cdr3_nt: TGTGCCAGCAGCTCCCGCCCAGCGGGAGCCTACAATGAGCAGTTCTTC
j_call: TRBJ2-3; v_call: TRBV4-1; d_call: .; clone_size: .; cdr3_aa: CASSRRSPTDTQYF; cdr3_nt: TGCGCCAGCAGCCGAAGGTCACCGACAGATACGCAGTATTTT